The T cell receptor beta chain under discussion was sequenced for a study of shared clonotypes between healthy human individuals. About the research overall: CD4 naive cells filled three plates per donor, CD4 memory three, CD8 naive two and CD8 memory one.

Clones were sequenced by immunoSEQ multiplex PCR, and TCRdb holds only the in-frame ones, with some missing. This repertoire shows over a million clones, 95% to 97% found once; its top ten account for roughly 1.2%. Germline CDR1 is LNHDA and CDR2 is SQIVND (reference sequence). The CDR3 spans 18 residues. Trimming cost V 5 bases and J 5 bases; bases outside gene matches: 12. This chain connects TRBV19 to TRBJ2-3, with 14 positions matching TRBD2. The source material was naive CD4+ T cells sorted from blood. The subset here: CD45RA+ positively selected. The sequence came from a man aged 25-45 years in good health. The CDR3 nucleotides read TGTGCCAGTAGTCGCACCCGACTAGCGGGAGGGCCGGGAGATACGCAGTATTTT. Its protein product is CASSRTRLAGGPGDTQYF.